The present T cell receptor (beta chain) was sequenced within a study of blood T cell repertoires in COVID-19. For the study at large: Spain, Italy and the United States supplied samples that represented acute and convalescent COVID-19. Nucleic acid was either cDNA or gDNA, and it came from T cells, B-cell-depleted T cells, or PBMCs.

The CDR3 is made up of 16 amino acids. J was trimmed by 4 bases and V by 3 bases; bases with no gene match: 12. The germline CDR1 and CDR2 sequences are SGHRS and YFSETQ. In the original workflow: Researchers report that nucleated cell counts were estimated from reference gene primer amplification. Assay: immunoSEQ multiplex PCR; the TCRdb copy retains only in-frame clones and omits some. Clone size and the V and J calls come from that table; the DNA yielded D and trimming. Of approximately 90,000 clones listed, about 80% are singletons. The TCR comes from a woman older than 75 with acute or convalescent COVID-19. The sample taken for sequencing was peripheral blood. This chain links TRBV5-1 with TRBJ2-7; 8 nucleotides match TRBD2. CDR3 nucleotides: TGCGCCAGCAGCTATCGTCCTGGCGGGGGGTCTTACGAGCAGTACTTC. Encoded protein: CASSYRPGGGSYEQYF. Filled out from reference TRBV5-1 and TRBJ2-7, the complete variable domain reads KAGVTQTPRYLIKTRGQQVTLSCSPISGHRSVSWYQQTPGQGLQFLFEYFSETQRNKGNFPGRFSGRQFSNSRSEMNVSTLELGDSALYLCASSYRPGGGSYEQYFGPGTRLTVT.